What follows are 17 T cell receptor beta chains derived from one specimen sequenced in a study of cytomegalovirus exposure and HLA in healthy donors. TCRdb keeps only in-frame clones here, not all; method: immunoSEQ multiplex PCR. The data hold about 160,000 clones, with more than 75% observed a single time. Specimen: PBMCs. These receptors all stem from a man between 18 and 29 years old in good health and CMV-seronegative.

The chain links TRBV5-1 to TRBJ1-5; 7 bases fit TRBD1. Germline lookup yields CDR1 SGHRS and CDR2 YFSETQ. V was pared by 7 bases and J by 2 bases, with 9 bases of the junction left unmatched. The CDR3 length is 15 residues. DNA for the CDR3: TGCGCCAGCGGCCAGGGGGTCGGTGGCAATCAGCCCCAGCATTTT. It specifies CASGQGVGGNQPQHF.

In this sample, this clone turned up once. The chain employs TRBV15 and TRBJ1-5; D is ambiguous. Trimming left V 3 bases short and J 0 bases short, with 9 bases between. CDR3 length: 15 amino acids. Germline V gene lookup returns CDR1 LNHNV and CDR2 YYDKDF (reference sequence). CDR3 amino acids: CATSRGSNSNQPQHF. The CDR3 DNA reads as TGTGCCACCAGCAGGGGCAGTAATAGCAATCAGCCCCAGCATTTT.

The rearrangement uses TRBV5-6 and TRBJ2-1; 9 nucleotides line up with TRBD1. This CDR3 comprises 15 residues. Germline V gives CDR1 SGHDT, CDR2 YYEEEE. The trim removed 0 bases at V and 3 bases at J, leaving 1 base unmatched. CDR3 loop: CASSLGDRDYNEQFF. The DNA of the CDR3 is TGTGCCAGCAGCTTGGGGGACAGGGACTACAATGAGCAGTTCTTC. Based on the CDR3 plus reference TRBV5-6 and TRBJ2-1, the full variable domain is DAGVTQSPTHLIKTRGQQVTLRCSPKSGHDTVSWYQQALGQGPQFIFQYYEEEERQRGNFPDRFSGHQFPNYSSELNVNALLLGDSALYLCASSLGDRDYNEQFFGPGTRLTVL.

CDR3 nucleotide sequence: TGTGCCAGCAGTCTCACGGGCGGGACAGGATACAATCAGCCCCAGCATTTT. Protein sequence: CASSLTGGTGYNQPQHF. J is TRBJ1-5 and V is TRBV27; 8 nucleotides agree with TRBD1. CDR3 length equals 17 residues. The ends lost 5 bases at V and 3 bases at J; junction bases unmatched: 12. Germline V CDR1 and CDR2: MNHEY, SMNVEV (reference sequence).

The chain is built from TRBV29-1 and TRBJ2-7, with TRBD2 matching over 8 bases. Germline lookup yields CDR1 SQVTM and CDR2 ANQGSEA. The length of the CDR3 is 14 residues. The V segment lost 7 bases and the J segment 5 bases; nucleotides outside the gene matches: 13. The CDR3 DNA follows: TGCAGCGCGCAAATGAGCGGGAGACGGGACGAGCAGTACTTC. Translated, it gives CSAQMSGRRDEQYF.

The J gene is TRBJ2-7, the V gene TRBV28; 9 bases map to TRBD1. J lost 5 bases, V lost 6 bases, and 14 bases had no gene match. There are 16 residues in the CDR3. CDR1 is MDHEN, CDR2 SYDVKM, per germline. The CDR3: CASSQGVGQGVDEQYF. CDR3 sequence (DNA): TGTGCCAGCAGCCAGGGGGTGGGACAGGGTGTCGACGAGCAGTACTTC.

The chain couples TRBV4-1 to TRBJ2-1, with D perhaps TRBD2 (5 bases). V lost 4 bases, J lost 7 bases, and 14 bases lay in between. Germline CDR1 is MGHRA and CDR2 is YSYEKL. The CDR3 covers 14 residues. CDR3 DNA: TGCGCCAGCAGCCTCTCTCCCCGGGGAAATGAGCAGTTCTTC. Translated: CASSLSPRGNEQFF.

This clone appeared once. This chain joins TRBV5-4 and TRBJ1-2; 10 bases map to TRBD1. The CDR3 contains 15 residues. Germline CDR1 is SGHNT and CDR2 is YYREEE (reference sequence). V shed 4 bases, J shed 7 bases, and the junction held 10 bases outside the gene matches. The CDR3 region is CASSGQGEGGFGYTF. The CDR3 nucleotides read TGTGCCAGCAGCGGACAGGGGGAAGGAGGGTTTGGCTACACCTTC.

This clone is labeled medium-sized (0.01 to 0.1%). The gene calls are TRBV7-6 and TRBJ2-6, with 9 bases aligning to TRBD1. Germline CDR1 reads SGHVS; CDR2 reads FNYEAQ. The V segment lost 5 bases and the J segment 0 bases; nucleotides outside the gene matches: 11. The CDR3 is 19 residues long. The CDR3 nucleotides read TGTGCCAGCAGCCACCCACGGGGGACAGGGTCCTCTGGGGCCAACGTCCTGACTTTC. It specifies CASSHPRGTGSSGANVLTF.

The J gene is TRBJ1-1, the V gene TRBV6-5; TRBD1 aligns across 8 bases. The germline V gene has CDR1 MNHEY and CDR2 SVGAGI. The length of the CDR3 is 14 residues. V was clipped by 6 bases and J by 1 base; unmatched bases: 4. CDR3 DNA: TGTGCCAGCAGGCAGGGGACAGGGAACACTGAAGCTTTCTTT. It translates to CASRQGTGNTEAFF.

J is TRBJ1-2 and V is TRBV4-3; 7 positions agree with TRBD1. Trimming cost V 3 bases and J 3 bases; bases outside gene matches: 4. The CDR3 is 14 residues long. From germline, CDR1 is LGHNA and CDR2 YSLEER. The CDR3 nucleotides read TGCGCCAGCAGCCAGCCGGGACAGTACTATGGCTACACCTTC. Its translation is CASSQPGQYYGYTF.

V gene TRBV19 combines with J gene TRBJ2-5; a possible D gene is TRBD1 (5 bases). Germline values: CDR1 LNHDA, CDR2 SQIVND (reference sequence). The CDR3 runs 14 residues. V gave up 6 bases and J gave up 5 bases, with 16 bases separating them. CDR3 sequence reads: CASRRAGQRETQYF. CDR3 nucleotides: TGTGCCAGTAGAAGGGCAGGGCAACGGGAGACCCAGTACTTC.

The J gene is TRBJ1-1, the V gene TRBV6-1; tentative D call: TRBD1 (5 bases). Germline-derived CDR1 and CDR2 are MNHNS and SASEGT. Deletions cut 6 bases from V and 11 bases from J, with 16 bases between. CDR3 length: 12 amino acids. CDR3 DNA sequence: TGTGCCAGCAGGGCGGGGGTTAAAGACGCTTTCTTT. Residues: CASRAGVKDAFF.

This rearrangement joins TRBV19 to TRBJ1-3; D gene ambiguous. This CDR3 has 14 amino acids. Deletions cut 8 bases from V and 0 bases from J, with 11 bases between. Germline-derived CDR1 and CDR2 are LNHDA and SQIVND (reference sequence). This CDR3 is CASHSQSSGNTIYF. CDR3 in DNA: TGTGCCAGTCACTCACAGAGCTCTGGAAACACCATATATTTT.

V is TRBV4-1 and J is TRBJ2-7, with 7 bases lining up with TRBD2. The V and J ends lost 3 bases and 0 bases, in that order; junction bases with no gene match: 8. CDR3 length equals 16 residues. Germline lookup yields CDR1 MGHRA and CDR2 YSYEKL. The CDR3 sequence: CASSHGGRGSSYEQYF. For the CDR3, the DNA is TGCGCCAGCAGCCATGGCGGGCGGGGGAGCTCCTACGAGCAGTACTTC.

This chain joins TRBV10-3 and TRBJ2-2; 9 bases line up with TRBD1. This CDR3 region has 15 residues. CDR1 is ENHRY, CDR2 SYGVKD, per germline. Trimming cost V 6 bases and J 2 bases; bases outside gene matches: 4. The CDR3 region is CAISPGQGNTGELFF. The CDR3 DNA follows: TGTGCCATCAGCCCGGGACAGGGAAACACCGGGGAGCTGTTTTTT.

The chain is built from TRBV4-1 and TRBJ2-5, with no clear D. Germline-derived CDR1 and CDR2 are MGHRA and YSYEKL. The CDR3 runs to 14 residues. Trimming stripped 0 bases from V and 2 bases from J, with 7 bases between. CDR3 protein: CASSQERLQETQYF. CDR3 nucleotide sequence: TGCGCCAGCAGCCAAGAGCGGCTACAAGAGACCCAGTACTTC.